Listed here are 27 T cell receptor beta chains from one sample, sequenced in a study of cytomegalovirus exposure and HLA in healthy donors. Sequencing was performed with immunoSEQ multiplex PCR; in TCRdb, only in-frame clones are kept and a portion is missing. The sample holds about 150,000 clones, roughly 90% seen once. What was sequenced was PBMCs. The receptors were sampled from a man between 18 and 35 years old in good health and CMV-seropositive.

The chain has TRBV5-4 and TRBJ2-7; 13 bases are a match to TRBD2. J gave up 5 bases and V 2 bases, and 7 bases lay outside the gene matches. The CDR3 loop spans 16 amino acids. Germline lookup yields CDR1 SGHNT and CDR2 YYREEE (reference sequence). The CDR3 loop is CASSFTSGRAFHEQYF. As DNA, the CDR3 is TGTGCCAGCAGCTTTACTAGCGGGAGGGCTTTCCACGAGCAGTACTTC.

This clone was seen a few times. The chain has TRBV2 and TRBJ1-5, with TRBD1 identical over 7 bases. Germline-derived CDR1 and CDR2 are SNHLY and FYNNEI. This CDR3 contains 15 residues. Germline trimming cut 6 bases from V and 0 bases from J; bases unmatched to any gene: 5. CDR3: CASRGQPHSNQPQHF. In nucleotides, the CDR3 is TGTGCCAGCAGGGGACAGCCTCATAGCAATCAGCCCCAGCATTTT.

This chain connects TRBV5-1 to TRBJ1-1; 8 nucleotides align to TRBD1. Germline-derived CDR1 and CDR2 are SGHRS and YFSETQ. The ends lost 4 bases at V and 5 bases at J; junction bases unmatched: 4. This CDR3 has 13 amino acids. CDR3 region: CASSPGGWTEAFF. The CDR3 bases are TGCGCCAGCAGCCCAGGGGGCTGGACTGAAGCTTTCTTT.

This clone has more than one count but fewer than ten. The genes are TRBV7-9 and TRBJ1-5; TRBD1 aligns across 7 bases. The trim removed 1 base at V and 5 bases at J, leaving 2 bases unmatched. This CDR3 region has 14 residues. Germline V gives CDR1 SEHNR, CDR2 FQNEAQ (reference sequence). The CDR3 region is CASSLGQGHQPQHF. The CDR3 region has the DNA TGTGCCAGCAGCTTAGGACAGGGACATCAGCCCCAGCATTTT. The variable domain in full, with the rest retrieved from reference TRBV7-9 and TRBJ1-5, is DTGVSQNPRHKITKRGQNVTFRCDPISEHNRLYWYRQTLGQGPEFLTYFQNEAQLEKSRLLSDRFSAERPKGSFSTLEIQRTEQGDSAMYLCASSLGQGHQPQHFGDGTRLSIL.

The chain joins TRBV2 to TRBJ2-5; 13 positions agree with TRBD2. From germline, CDR1 is SNHLY and CDR2 FYNNEI. Trimming at V came to 0 bases and at J to 4 bases, leaving 11 bases not matched to a gene. There are 19 residues in the CDR3. The CDR3 loop is CASSEAPPGLAGRGETQYF. CDR3 DNA: TGTGCCAGCAGTGAAGCGCCTCCGGGACTAGCGGGAAGGGGAGAGACCCAGTACTTC.

The rearrangement joins TRBV5-6 to TRBJ2-1, with 7 positions matching TRBD2. Germline-derived CDR1 and CDR2 are SGHDT and YYEEEE. Losses at the gene ends were 0 bases for V and 11 bases for J; bases not matched to a gene: 2. CDR3 length equals 12 residues. The CDR3 sequence: CASSLAAGQQFF. The CDR3 DNA follows: TGTGCCAGCAGCTTGGCAGCGGGGCAGCAGTTCTTC. Variable domain in full (rest from reference TRBV5-6 and TRBJ2-1): DAGVTQSPTHLIKTRGQQVTLRCSPKSGHDTVSWYQQALGQGPQFIFQYYEEEERQRGNFPDRFSGHQFPNYSSELNVNALLLGDSALYLCASSLAAGQQFFGPGTRLTVL.

J is TRBJ2-6 and V is TRBV28; 8 positions agree with TRBD1. The V and J ends lost 1 base and 1 base, in that order; junction bases with no gene match: 6. The CDR3 is 18 residues long. Germline CDR1 MDHEN, CDR2 SYDVKM. The CDR3 DNA reads TGTGCCAGCAGTTTATCGTTAAGACAGGGGTCTGGGGCCAACGTCCTGACTTTC. Its protein product is CASSLSLRQGSGANVLTF.

The genes are TRBV12-5 and TRBJ1-2; no reliable D call. There are 13 residues in the CDR3. V was trimmed by 2 bases and J by 3 bases, leaving 7 bases between them. Looked up from germline, CDR1 is LGHNT and CDR2 is FRNRAP. The CDR3 spells CASGLREDYGYTF. CDR3 in DNA: TGTGCTAGTGGTTTGAGGGAGGACTATGGCTACACCTTC. Supplemented by reference TRBV12-5 and TRBJ1-2, the full variable domain reads DARVTQTPRHKVTEMGQEVTMRCQPILGHNTVFWYRQTMMQGLELLAYFRNRAPLDDSGMPKDRFSAEMPDATLATLKIQPSEPRDSAVYFCASGLREDYGYTFGSGTRLTVV.

This clone was observed a single time. This chain joins TRBV4-1 and TRBJ2-5; D is perhaps TRBD1 (5 bases). This CDR3 region has 15 residues. Per germline, CDR1 MGHRA and CDR2 YSYEKL. V lost 0 bases to trimming and J lost 1 base, with 9 bases between them. The DNA for the CDR3 is TGCGCCAGCAGCCAAGATCAGACAGCCCAAGAGACCCAGTACTTC. Translated: CASSQDQTAQETQYF.

J is TRBJ2-7 and V is TRBV7-3; D is ambiguous. From germline, CDR1 is SGHTA and CDR2 FQGTGA. V was shortened by 4 bases and J by 0 bases, with 7 bases between the two germline ends. CDR3 size: 13 residues. CDR3 DNA: TGTGCCAGCAGCTACTTTCCCTCCTACGAGCAGTACTTC. This encodes CASSYFPSYEQYF.

The chain uses TRBV10-3 and TRBJ1-3; D remains unclear. The CDR3 consists of 14 residues. The V gene lost 3 bases and the J gene lost 8 bases, with 14 bases spanning the gap. Germline assignment: CDR1 ENHRY and CDR2 SYGVKD. The CDR3 region has the DNA TGTGCCATCAGTGACACCCCTGGTCGGGACACCATATATTTT. This sequence encodes CAISDTPGRDTIYF.

The chain joins TRBV27 to TRBJ1-1, with D uncertain. Trimming removed 5 bases from V and 1 base from J, with 8 bases in between. Germline CDR1 and CDR2: MNHEY and SMNVEV (reference sequence). The CDR3 sequence is 13 residues long. The CDR3 DNA follows: TGTGCCAGCAGTACCCGGGAGAACACTGAAGCTTTCTTT. This translates into CASSTRENTEAFF.

The chain couples TRBV7-3 to TRBJ2-3; 13 bases are shared with TRBD2. The CDR3 covers 15 residues. The V segment lost 5 bases and the J segment 4 bases; nucleotides outside the gene matches: 3. CDR1 is SGHTA, CDR2 FQGTGA, per germline. The CDR3 sequence is CASSRLAGGADTQYF. CDR3 coding DNA: TGTGCCAGCAGCCGACTAGCGGGGGGAGCAGATACGCAGTATTTT.

The gene calls are TRBV6-6 and TRBJ2-1, with D uncertain. The CDR3 is 12 residues long. Between the trimmed V and J ends, which lost 2 bases and 6 bases, there was a span of 5 bases. Germline lookup yields CDR1 MNHNY and CDR2 SVGAGI (reference sequence). DNA for the CDR3: TGTGCCAGCAGTTACGTTCGCAATGAGCAGTTCTTC. This codes for CASSYVRNEQFF.

The chain combines TRBV11-2 with TRBJ1-2; D not certain. The V end lost 6 bases, the J end lost 1 base, and 15 bases lay between the germline ends. The germline V gene encodes CDR1 SGHAT and CDR2 FQNNGV. The CDR3 covers 15 residues. The CDR3 reads CASSSYPGNNYGYTF. In DNA, the CDR3 is TGTGCCAGCAGTTCCTACCCCGGGAATAACTATGGCTACACCTTC.

The chain carries TRBV2 and TRBJ2-5; possible D gene TRBD1, 8 bases. This CDR3 is built from 15 residues. Germline V gene sequence: CDR1 SNHLY, CDR2 FYNNEI. V dropped 4 bases and J dropped 5 bases, with 17 bases sitting between them. In DNA, the CDR3 is TGTGCCAGCAGTGGGGAGGGACAGGTTAAGGAGACCCAGTACTTC. It translates to CASSGEGQVKETQYF.

The J gene is TRBJ1-2, the V gene TRBV30, with D possibly being TRBD1 (6 bases). Germline loops: CDR1 GTSNPN, CDR2 SVGIG (reference sequence). V lost 2 bases, J lost 8 bases, and 15 bases lay in between. This CDR3 is built from 13 residues. CDR3 nucleotide sequence: TGTGCCTGGAGTCTAGGGGGAAGTGGAGGCTACACCTTC. Translation gives CAWSLGGSGGYTF. The full variable domain, with the rest looked up from reference TRBV30 and TRBJ1-2, is SQTIHQWPATLVQPVGSPLSLECTVEGTSNPNLYWYRQAAGRGLQLLFYSVGIGQISSEVPQNLSASRPQDRQFILSSKKLLLSDSGFYLCAWSLGGSGGYTFGSGTRLTVV.

This chain joins TRBV27 and TRBJ2-7, with D unresolved. The CDR3 extends over 14 amino acids. CDR1 is MNHEY and CDR2 is SMNVEV in the germline V gene (reference sequence). V dropped 6 bases and J dropped 3 bases, with 15 bases sitting between them. CDR3 coding DNA: TGTGCCAGCAGCGCCGTCGACAACCTCTACGAGCAGTACTTC. It codes for CASSAVDNLYEQYF.

This chain connects TRBV19 to TRBJ2-3, with D possibly being TRBD2 (7 bases). Germline CDR1 reads LNHDA; CDR2 reads SQIVND (reference sequence). The CDR3 extends over 15 amino acids. Between the trimmed V and J ends, which lost 3 bases and 5 bases, there was a span of 15 bases. This CDR3 is CASSIAGAGRDTQYF. The CDR3 bases are TGTGCCAGTAGTATTGCGGGGGCCGGGAGAGATACGCAGTATTTT.

This clone came up a few times. The CDR3 reads CASSELPKGNGYTF. CDR3 sequence (DNA): TGTGCCAGCAGTGAACTCCCGAAGGGGAATGGCTACACCTTC. V and J are TRBV2 and TRBJ1-2, with a weak D call TRBD1 (5 bases). V was cut by 2 bases and J by 6 bases, with 13 bases left in between. The CDR3 sequence is 14 residues long. Germline values: CDR1 SNHLY, CDR2 FYNNEI.

The chain couples TRBV13 to TRBJ1-2; no reliable D call. The V gene's germline CDR1 is PRHDT and CDR2 FYEKMQ (reference sequence). The CDR3 length is 13 residues. V was cut by 5 bases and J by 4 bases, with 11 bases left in between. This CDR3 reads CASSPRSGYGYTF. The DNA for the CDR3 is TGTGCCAGCAGCCCTAGAAGCGGCTATGGCTACACCTTC.

The CDR3 loop is CATRETGLAGNTIYF. CDR3 in DNA: TGTGCCACCAGAGAAACAGGCTTAGCTGGAAACACCATATATTTT. J is TRBJ1-3 and V is TRBV28, with a possible D match to TRBD1 (5 bases). The V gene lost 10 bases and the J gene lost 2 bases, with 18 bases spanning the gap. The CDR3 runs to 15 residues. The germline V gene has CDR1 MDHEN and CDR2 SYDVKM.

The rearrangement uses TRBV28 and TRBJ2-1; possible D gene TRBD1, 6 bases. This CDR3 region has 12 residues. V was pared by 7 bases and J by 15 bases, with 19 bases between. Germline CDR1 is MDHEN and CDR2 is SYDVKM. This CDR3 is CASTNTPGQGFF. CDR3 DNA sequence: TGTGCCAGCACCAATACACCGGGACAAGGGTTCTTC.

V gene TRBV29-1 combines with J gene TRBJ1-1; D is unclear. V was cut by 2 bases and J by 0 bases, with 10 bases left in between. CDR1 and CDR2 from the germline V gene are SQVTM and ANQGSEA. This CDR3 is built from 14 residues. CDR3 protein: CSVESLLLNTEAFF. In nucleotides, the CDR3 is TGCAGCGTTGAATCCTTACTCTTGAACACTGAAGCTTTCTTT.

The chain uses TRBV7-9 and TRBJ2-7, with 11 positions matching TRBD2. The CDR3 is 14 amino acids. J gave up 0 bases and V 8 bases, and 3 bases lay outside the gene matches. Germline V gives CDR1 SEHNR, CDR2 FQNEAQ (reference sequence). This CDR3 reads CASSGTSGSYEQYF. The CDR3 coding sequence is TGTGCCAGCTCCGGGACTAGCGGCTCCTACGAGCAGTACTTC. Full variable domain (missing parts from reference TRBV7-9 and TRBJ2-7): DTGVSQNPRHKITKRGQNVTFRCDPISEHNRLYWYRQTLGQGPEFLTYFQNEAQLEKSRLLSDRFSAERPKGSFSTLEIQRTEQGDSAMYLCASSGTSGSYEQYFGPGTRLTVT.

The chain carries TRBV11-2 and TRBJ2-2; unclear D gene. The CDR3 runs 14 residues. Germline lookup yields CDR1 SGHAT and CDR2 FQNNGV. Trimming stripped 4 bases from V and 5 bases from J, with 11 bases between. CDR3 nucleotide sequence: TGTGCCAGCAGCTCTAGACCCGGGACCGGGGAGCTGTTTTTT. It is translated as CASSSRPGTGELFF.

This clone was counted a few times. The rearrangement links TRBV29-1 to TRBJ1-1; no clear D gene. The CDR3 consists of 13 residues. The V end was cut by 3 bases, the J end by 3 bases, with 11 bases between. Germline V gene lookup returns CDR1 SQVTM and CDR2 ANQGSEA. This CDR3 is CSVDGGVYTEAFF. In nucleotides, the CDR3 is TGCAGCGTTGATGGCGGGGTCTACACTGAAGCTTTCTTT.